This T cell receptor beta chain derives from a study of blood T cells in healthy people across ages. General study points: Greater diversity and more naive CD4+ cells were seen in long-lived donors than in aged donors. For the donors, CMV status was unknown and possibly confounded expanded clonotype changes. Diversity estimated from one million T cells was considered an underestimate.

Next came a second PCR, run for about 7 to 11 cycles, which used a sample-barcoded 5' primer along with a J-beta primer mix. TCRdb analysed the 5' RACE reads with MiXCR anew, one entry per CDR3 protein. The sample includes 600,000 to 800,000 distinct CDR3 sequences, roughly half of them seen just once. A word on this clonotype: As yet, its antigen is unknown.

Sequenced: blood. The receptor comes from a woman older than 75 in good health.

The CDR3 is CSARPDRVSYGYTF. CDR3 DNA sequence: TGCAGTGCTAGACCCGACAGGGTGAGCTATGGCTACACCTTC. This sequence joins TRBV20-1 and TRBJ1-2; 7 nucleotides line up with TRBD1. This CDR3 has 14 amino acids. The V gene's germline CDR1 is DFQATT and CDR2 SNEGSKA (reference sequence). V lost 2 bases, J lost 4 bases, and 7 bases stayed unmatched.